This T cell receptor (beta chain) derives from a study of blood T cell repertoires in COVID-19. Looking at the study overall: Sources were T cells, B-cell-depleted T cells, or PBMCs; the material itself was cDNA or gDNA.

Between the trimmed V and J ends, which lost 6 bases and 0 bases, there was a span of 14 bases. The CDR3 is made up of 15 amino acids. Germline-derived CDR1 and CDR2 are ENHRY and SYGVKD. Only in-frame clones appear in the TCRdb table, and some are missing; sequencing was by immunoSEQ multiplex PCR. This sample has 190,000 or so clones, with approximately 86% found just once. A COVID-19 case had been met by exposed participants during the 2 weeks before study entry. The material sequenced was PBMCs or T cells enriched from blood (not recorded which). The receptor was derived from a young woman who had been exposed to COVID-19. The chain couples TRBV10-3 to TRBJ2-5, with D possibly TRBD1 on 6 matching bases. The DNA of the CDR3 is TGTGCCATCAGGGGCCGGACAGTTAACCAAGAGACCCAGTACTTC. The encoded protein is CAIRGRTVNQETQYF.